This passage covers 12 T cell receptor beta chains from one sample sequenced in a study of read filtering for tumor transcriptome and immune sequencing. From around 0.4 ug of RNA, a library with molecular barcoded alpha/delta and beta/gamma adaptors was made. TCRdb recomputed calls from the reads with MiXCR, one row per CDR3 protein. Of tens of thousands of distinct CDR3 sequences detected, approximately 17% appear once; the ten largest clones hold 15% to 20%. Material for sequencing was a population of CD138-negative cells sorted from bone marrow. These receptors all come from a donor aged 40 or older with multiple myeloma.

This clonotype was observed many times. This chain uses TRBV5-4 with TRBJ2-1; D unclear. Trimming took off 4 bases at V and 9 bases at J, with 11 bases between the two ends. CDR1 and CDR2 (germline): SGHNT, YYREEE (reference sequence). CDR3 size: 12 residues. CDR3 in amino acids: CASSPSPGEQFF. The DNA of the CDR3 is TGTGCCAGCAGCCCGAGCCCGGGTGAGCAGTTCTTC.

Notes on this clonotype: The junction differs from germline at one of its ends, possibly a read error. This rearrangement joins TRBV20-1 to TRBJ2-1; 7 nucleotides line up with TRBD2. This CDR3 is built from 15 residues. The V gene's germline CDR1 is DFQATT and CDR2 SNEGSKA (reference sequence). DNA for the CDR3: TGCAGTGCTAGGGTTCTAGCGGAGGGGTTCAATGAGCAGTTCTTT. This encodes CSARVLAEGFNEQFF.

This clonotype has at least ten counts. The chain joins TRBV14 to TRBJ2-7; TRBD1 aligns across 12 bases. V was pared by 1 base and J by 4 bases, with 2 bases of the junction left unmatched. This CDR3 has 15 amino acids. CDR1 is SGHDN, CDR2 FVKESK, per germline. The CDR3 here is CASSQGDRGQYEQYF. As DNA, the CDR3 is TGTGCCAGCAGCCAAGGGGACAGGGGGCAGTACGAGCAGTACTTC.

This clonotype was picked up many times. V is TRBV20-1 and J is TRBJ2-3; tentative D call: TRBD2 (6 bases). Trimming pared 1 base from V and 6 bases from J, leaving 8 bases between. From germline, CDR1 is DFQATT and CDR2 SNEGSKA (reference sequence). The CDR3 has 12 residues. The CDR3 loop reads CSARVGRDTQYF. Here the CDR3 DNA reads TGCAGTGCTAGAGTGGGGAGGGATACGCAGTATTTT.

This clonotype was detected ten times or more. This chain links TRBV2 with TRBJ2-2; no clear D gene. Trimming left V 5 bases short and J 9 bases short, with 10 bases between. The germline CDR1 and CDR2 sequences are SNHLY and FYNNEI. The CDR3 consists of 12 residues. The CDR3 here is CASSLETRELFF. The CDR3 region has the DNA TGTGCCAGCAGTCTAGAGACCCGGGAGCTGTTTTTT.

In this sample, this clonotype turned up many times. This sequence joins TRBV7-9 and TRBJ2-1; 14 bases agree with TRBD2. The CDR3 is 18 amino acids. The germline gives CDR1 SEHNR, CDR2 FQNEAQ (reference sequence). V trimming: 2 bases; J trimming: 6 bases; junction bases outside the gene matches: 9. The CDR3 DNA sequence: TGTGCCAGCAGCTTACTGACTAGCGGGAGGGCCTCAGGCAATGAGCAGTTCTTC. The encoded protein is CASSLLTSGRASGNEQFF.

This clonotype was seen repeatedly, ten times or more. The CDR3 sequence: CASSQGGPTEAFF. CDR3 bases: TGTGCCAGCAGCCAAGGAGGGCCCACTGAAGCTTTCTTT. The chain employs TRBV3-1 and TRBJ1-1; D unclear. Germline CDR1 and CDR2: LGHDT and YNNKEL (reference sequence). The CDR3 covers 13 residues. Between the trimmed V and J ends, which lost 1 base and 4 bases, there was a span of 7 bases.

This clonotype appeared a few times. The chain combines TRBV28 with TRBJ2-6; TRBD2 aligns across 8 bases. The CDR3 has 13 amino acids. CDR1 is MDHEN, CDR2 SYDVKM, per germline. The DNA of the CDR3 is TGTGCTGCGCGGGGGGCTGGGGCCAACGTCCTGACTTTC. Residues: CAARGAGANVLTF.

This clonotype was seen ten or more times. The rearrangement joins TRBV20-1 to TRBJ2-1; no firm D call. The CDR3 sequence is 14 residues long. CDR1 DFQATT and CDR2 SNEGSKA come from the germline V gene (reference sequence). V was cut by 3 bases and J by 0 bases, with 9 bases left in between. CDR3 DNA sequence: TGCAGTGCTAGCGGACGGAACTCCTACAATGAGCAGTTCTTC. This sequence encodes CSASGRNSYNEQFF.

This clonotype was seen at least ten times. CDR3 protein: CASSQDTGTGPYEQYF. For the CDR3, the DNA is TGTGCCAGCAGCCAAGATACCGGGACAGGCCCCTACGAGCAGTACTTC. This chain links TRBV3-1 with TRBJ2-7; TRBD1 matches at 8 bases. Germline assignment: CDR1 LGHDT and CDR2 YNNKEL (reference sequence). V dropped 0 bases and J dropped 2; count of bases not matched to a gene: 6. The CDR3 extends over 16 amino acids.

This clonotype ranks as medium-sized. The rearrangement uses TRBV29-1 and TRBJ2-3; TRBD2 aligns across 11 bases. Germline V lookup: CDR1 SQVTM, CDR2 ANQGSEA. The CDR3 runs 14 residues. Trimming removed 2 bases from V and 5 bases from J; junction bases left unmatched: 3. The CDR3 DNA reads as TGCAGCGTTGAACTAGCGGGAGGTAGAGATACGCAGTATTTT. The encoded protein is CSVELAGGRDTQYF.

This clonotype was found many times. The V gene is TRBV18, the J gene TRBJ2-1; D call uncertain. The germline CDR1 and CDR2 sequences are KGHSH and LQKENI. The CDR3 is made up of 14 amino acids. The germline V and J ends were trimmed by 0 bases and 8 bases, with 11 bases remaining between them. The CDR3, as DNA: TGTGCCAGCTCACCACCGGGCCCATTCTATGAGCAGTTCTTC. This sequence encodes CASSPPGPFYEQFF. Drawing the rest from reference TRBV18 and TRBJ2-1, the complete variable domain is NAGVMQNPRHLVRRRGQEARLRCSPMKGHSHVYWYRQLPEEGLKFMVYLQKENIIDESGMPKERFSAEFPKEGPSILRIQQVVRGDSAAYFCASSPPGPFYEQFFGPGTRLTVL.